These T cell receptor beta chains were read from a single sample in a study of cytomegalovirus exposure and HLA in healthy donors. Repertoires were generated with immunoSEQ multiplex PCR, while TCRdb's copy carries only in-frame clones and drops some. The top ten hold about 1.7% of the sample, which has fewer than 250,000 clones, approximately 85% seen once. Sequencing input: PBMCs. All receptors derive from a young man in good health and CMV-seronegative. Both conserved end residues are part of each CDR3. The D gene is left open where the match is weak. Some rows mark clone size as missing; the rest say once, few, many or name a class of expanded clone.

J: TRBJ2-2; V: TRBV6-5; size: .; length: 16; D: .; CDR3: CASSSNRGWNTGELFF; DNA: TGTGCCAGCAGTTCAAACCGGGGGTGGAACACCGGGGAGCTGTTTTTT
J: TRBJ2-7; V: TRBV19; size: .; length: 13; D: TRBD2; CDR3: CATWGGRTYEQYF; DNA: TGTGCGACTTGGGGGGGACGGACCTACGAGCAGTACTTC
J: TRBJ1-5; V: TRBV9; size: .; length: 15; D: .; CDR3: CASSAGQNSNQPQHF; DNA: TGTGCCAGCAGCGCAGGACAGAATAGCAATCAGCCCCAGCATTTT
J: TRBJ2-7; V: TRBV7-9; size: .; length: 14; D: TRBD1; CDR3: CASSQGTGRYEQYF; DNA: TGTGCCAGCAGCCAAGGGACAGGAAGATACGAGCAGTACTTC
J: TRBJ2-1; V: TRBV4-3; size: once; length: 13; D: TRBD2; CDR3: CASSSGLAGVLFF; DNA: TGCGCCAGCAGCTCGGGACTAGCGGGAGTGTTGTTCTTC
J: TRBJ1-3; V: TRBV30; size: once; length: 13; D: .; CDR3: CAWSSSSGNTIYF; DNA: TGTGCCTGGTCGTCCAGCTCTGGAAACACCATATATTTT
J: TRBJ1-2; V: TRBV5-1; size: .; length: 15; D: .; CDR3: CASSLATGTNYGYTF; DNA: TGCGCCAGCAGCTTGGCGACAGGCACTAACTATGGCTACACCTTC
J: TRBJ2-1; V: TRBV5-6; size: .; length: 14; D: TRBD1; CDR3: CASSLSTGRNEQFF; DNA: TGTGCCAGCAGCTTGTCGACAGGGCGGAATGAGCAGTTCTTC
J: TRBJ1-5; V: TRBV4-2; size: .; length: 17; D: TRBD1; CDR3: CASSQDWGTGGRQPQHF; DNA: TGTGCCAGCAGCCAAGATTGGGGGACAGGGGGCCGTCAGCCCCAGCATTTT
J: TRBJ1-6; V: TRBV6-4; size: few; length: 14; D: .; CDR3: CASSDSEGNSPLHF; DNA: TGTGCCAGCAGTGACTCGGAGGGTAACTCACCCCTCCACTTT
J: TRBJ2-5; V: TRBV4-3; size: .; length: 15; D: .; CDR3: CASSQDFSPQETQYF; DNA: TGCGCCAGCAGCCAAGATTTCTCCCCTCAAGAGACCCAGTACTTC
J: TRBJ1-1; V: TRBV28; size: .; length: 15; D: .; CDR3: CASIPPTGGGTEAFF; DNA: TGTGCCAGCATTCCCCCGACAGGAGGAGGCACTGAAGCTTTCTTT
J: TRBJ2-1; V: TRBV11-3; size: once; length: 18; D: TRBD2; CDR3: CASSSTSGRPKPYNEQFF; DNA: TGTGCCAGCAGCTCAACTAGCGGGAGGCCAAAACCATACAATGAGCAGTTCTTC
J: TRBJ2-2; V: TRBV19; size: .; length: 14; D: .; CDR3: CASSIAGATGELFF; DNA: TGTGCCAGTAGTATAGCTGGGGCCACCGGGGAGCTGTTTTTT